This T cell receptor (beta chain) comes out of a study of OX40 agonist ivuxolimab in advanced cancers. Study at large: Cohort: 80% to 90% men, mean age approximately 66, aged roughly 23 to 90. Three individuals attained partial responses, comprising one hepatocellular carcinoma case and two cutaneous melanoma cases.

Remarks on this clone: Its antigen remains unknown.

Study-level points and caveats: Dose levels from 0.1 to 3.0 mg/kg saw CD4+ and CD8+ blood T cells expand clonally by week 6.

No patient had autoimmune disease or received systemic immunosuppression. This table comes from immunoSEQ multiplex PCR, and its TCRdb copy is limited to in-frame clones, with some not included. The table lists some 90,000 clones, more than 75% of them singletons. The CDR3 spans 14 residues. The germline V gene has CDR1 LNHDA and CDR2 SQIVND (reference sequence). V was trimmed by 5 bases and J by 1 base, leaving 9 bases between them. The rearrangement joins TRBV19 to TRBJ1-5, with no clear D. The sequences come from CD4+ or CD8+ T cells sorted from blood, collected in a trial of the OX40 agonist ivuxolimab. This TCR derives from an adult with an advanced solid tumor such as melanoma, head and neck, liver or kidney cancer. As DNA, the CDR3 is TGTGCCAGTAGTCAGTCGGGGAGCAATCAGCCCCAGCATTTT. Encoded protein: CASSQSGSNQPQHF.